The subject of this entry is one TCR beta chain. The sample holds one count of this clone. Its antigen is still unknown. No much larger clonotype is one base removed from it; base qualities were not supplied. The germline V end is reduced by 0 bases and the J end by 0 bases; junction bases left unmatched: 3. Its CDR3 holds 16 amino acids, cysteine through phenylalanine. This entry keeps only the CDR3 DNA: 48 bases, framed from base 1. The germline V gene provides CDR1 MNHEY and CDR2 SVGEGT. This sample is part of a study of vaccination effects on CD4 cells after COVID-19 (dated 2022 in TCRdb). Regarding the study in general: Participants received two doses of either the BNT162b2 or the mRNA-1273 mRNA SARS-CoV-2 vaccine. A total of approximately 9 COVID-19 convalescent patients and several SARS-CoV-2-naive healthy vaccine recipients were included in the full study. In both COVID-19 convalescent patients and infection-naive vaccine recipients, the study compared SARS-CoV-2 spike-specific CD4+ TCR repertoires from before mRNA vaccination with those from after it. Cultures from other donors in the study were sequenced using the Oncomine TCR Beta short-read assay on an Illumina iSeq 100. Pre-vaccine samples were collected from a couple of convalescent patients 16 days and one week before the first dose, corresponding to 142 and 148 days after COVID-19 diagnosis.

Overall study outcomes, separate from this receptor: Limitations of the study were the small number of convalescent patients and the absence of early post-infection timepoints. Both infection-induced and vaccine-induced clones contracted markedly at late post-vaccination timepoints, which is consistent with waning T cell responses. For convalescent patients, new clones induced by the vaccine made up most of the post-vaccine spike-reactive repertoire, and these new clones were largely distinct from the clones induced by infection.

In the ViraFEST assay, PBMC were stimulated with viral peptide pools, and TCR sequencing was then used to find antigen-specific CD4+ T cell clonotypes based on their expansion. After about 9 days of culture, CD4+ T cells were isolated with the EasySep CD4+ T cell isolation kit. Convalescent patients had PCR-confirmed SARS-CoV-2 infection between March and December 2020, before Alpha, Beta and Delta variants emerged in the United States. About 2 million PBMC per well were cultured in IMDM with around 5% human AB serum, 8.5 to 10 IU/ml IL-2 and gentamicin, plus 10 ug/ml peptides. On days 3 and 7, half of the culture medium was replaced with fresh IL-2-containing medium. Unless otherwise noted, each peptide stimulation condition was cultured in triplicate wells. Using Ficoll-Paque Plus gradient centrifugation, PBMC were separated from whole blood and then either used fresh or cryopreserved at -140C. The overlapping peptide pools covered the spike proteins of SARS-CoV-2 as well as those of the common cold coronaviruses HCoV-NL63, HCoV-OC43 and HCoV-229E. The QIAamp micro DNA kit was used to extract genomic DNA from the cultured CD4+ T cells.

Library preparation used the immunoSEQ multiplex PCR assay. DNA from the cultured and isolated CD4+ T cells underwent TCR beta CDR3 sequencing. Per the original workflow: Non-productive TCR sequences were discarded, and reads were trimmed to the CDR3 region, with only CDR3s of 7 or more amino acids retained. Antigen-specific clonotypes were identified using the MANAFEST web app by comparison of expansion in peptide wells against reference cultures. To be called positive, a clone needed expansion at FDR<0.05 compared with the reference and with all other wells, an odds ratio greater than 5, and a frequency greater than 0.1% in two replicate wells. Clonotypes significantly expanded in SARS-CoV-2 spike wells and in at least one common cold coronavirus spike condition were defined as cross-reactive. Levenshtein distance calculated with the stringdist R package was used to assess CDR3 similarity, and unrooted trees were constructed with ape in R 3.6.1. TCRdb took over this immuneACCESS table, retaining in-frame rearrangements with V and J assigned. Such tables are incomplete; in checked studies, under half of the missing clones stem from an unresolved V gene, and the remainder is unexplained. The D gene and trimming were derived from the DNA, and the V and J assignments and clone size from that table. Here the sample has around 28,000 clones; around 79% occur a single time. The ten largest make up about 19% of the sample.

The chain uses TRBV6-2 or TRBV6-3 and TRBJ2-7, with 9 junctional bases fitting TRBD2. This sequence originates from a human donor who had a prior SARS-CoV-2 infection. The material sequenced was CD4+ T cells from PBMCs cultured with HCoV-NL63 spike peptides, taken before COVID-19 vaccination. The intended sense of this specimen's cell subset or site label: HCoV-NL63 spike overlapping peptide pool stimulation. This receptor carries the CDR3 CASSYSKAGGSYEQYF. The DNA is as follows: TGTGCCAGCAGTTACTCGAAAGCGGGAGGCTCCTACGAGCAGTACTTC.